This TCR beta chain derives from a study of early T cells in non-severe SARS-CoV-2 infection. Study as a whole: Sequenced bulk RNA came from whole blood that was unsorted, and chains were unpaired.

This clonotype occurred many times. Each CDR3 protein gets one entry after TCRdb re-called the 5' RACE reads with MiXCR. The sample shows about 50,000 distinct CDR3 sequences, about 9.3% of them seen only once. This clonotype originated in an adult who was a healthcare worker with PCR-confirmed SARS-CoV-2 infection or an uninfected control (not recorded which). Sequencing was performed on whole blood.

CDR3 bases: TGTGCCAGCAGTCGAACAGGGTCTGGGGCCAACGTCCTGACTTTC. Amino acids: CASSRTGSGANVLTF. J is TRBJ2-6 and V is TRBV12-3 or TRBV12-4; D may be TRBD1 (6 bases). V lost 5 bases, J lost 1 base, and 9 bases lay in between. CDR3 length equals 15 residues.